The 7 T cell receptor beta chains listed next were all sequenced from one sample in a study of CD8+ T cells in alopecia areata. The treatment: oral pan-JAK inhibitor, 5-10 mg twice daily. RNA, once extracted, was reverse transcribed into cDNA for use as the sequencing template. The method was immunoSEQ multiplex PCR; TCRdb's version includes in-frame clones alone and lacks a portion of them. This table holds 150,000 to 250,000 clones, more than 55% found once. Sequencing used CD4+ T cells sorted from blood, obtained at week 4, from a patient treated with tofacitinib. The receptors shown here come from a human donor with alopecia areata.

This sequence joins TRBV5-4 and TRBJ2-2; D gene unclear. Deletions cut 2 bases from V and 4 bases from J, with 9 bases between. CDR3 length equals 14 residues. Germline assignment: CDR1 SGHNT and CDR2 YYREEE (reference sequence). The CDR3 DNA is TGTGCCAGCAGCTTTGCCGAAGGCACCGGGGAGCTGTTTTTT. Translation gives CASSFAEGTGELFF.

The chain carries TRBV25-1 and TRBJ2-5; 9 bases match TRBD1. The germline gives CDR1 MGHDK, CDR2 SYGVNS. V shed 9 bases, J shed 6 bases, and the junction held 2 bases outside the gene matches. This CDR3 comprises 11 residues. The CDR3 DNA follows: TGTGCCAGTGGACAGGGGAAGACCCAGTACTTC. Protein: CASGQGKTQYF.

The J gene is TRBJ2-7, the V gene TRBV5-1; TRBD1 aligns across 7 bases. This CDR3 is 16 amino acids long. The germline CDR1 and CDR2 sequences are SGHRS and YFSETQ. After removal of 6 bases from V and 2 bases from J, the junction contained 14 bases not matched to a gene. For the CDR3, the DNA is TGCGCCAGCAAAGAGGCCACAGGGGAATTTCCCTACGAGCAGTACTTC. Translating gives CASKEATGEFPYEQYF.

This clone was found a few times. This chain connects TRBV5-1 to TRBJ2-3, with D unresolved. The CDR3 is 14 amino acids. Trimming pared 0 bases from V and 2 bases from J, leaving 7 bases between. Germline CDR1 reads SGHRS; CDR2 reads YFSETQ. CDR3 sequence reads: CASSLAVATDTQYF. The CDR3 DNA is TGCGCCAGCAGCTTGGCCGTGGCCACAGATACGCAGTATTTT.

This chain connects TRBV11-2 to TRBJ2-1; perhaps TRBD1 as D (6 bases). This CDR3 has 15 residues. Trimming took off 5 bases at V and 6 bases at J, with 17 bases between the two ends. Germline CDR1 SGHAT, CDR2 FQNNGV. CDR3 coding DNA: TGTGCCAGCAGCGCACAGGTCGACAGGATCAATGAGCAGTTCTTC. As protein: CASSAQVDRINEQFF. Based on the CDR3 plus reference TRBV11-2 and TRBJ2-1, the full variable domain is EAGVAQSPRYKIIEKRQSVAFWCNPISGHATLYWYQQILGQGPKLLIQFQNNGVVDDSQLPKDRFSAERLKGVDSTLKIQPAKLEDSAVYLCASSAQVDRINEQFFGPGTRLTVL.

This clone was seen just once. The chain employs TRBV25-1 and TRBJ2-3; D remains unclear. The CDR3 totals 14 residues. With 1 base removed from V and 1 base from J, the gap between germline ends came to 6 bases. Germline-derived CDR1 and CDR2 are MGHDK and SYGVNS. The CDR3 DNA reads as TGTGCCAGCAGTGAATCGGCAGGCACAGATACGCAGTATTTT. This translates into CASSESAGTDTQYF.

This clone appeared a few times. CDR3 sequence reads: CASSPQGARRIGNEQFF. CDR3 coding DNA: TGTGCCAGCTCGCCCCAAGGGGCCCGGAGAATTGGTAATGAGCAGTTCTTC. The chain employs TRBV18 and TRBJ2-1, with a possible D match to TRBD1 (5 bases). V gave up 6 bases and J gave up 7 bases, with 25 bases separating them. The V gene's germline CDR1 is KGHSH and CDR2 LQKENI. The length of the CDR3 is 17 residues.